The 9 T cell receptor beta chains given below trace back to one sample, sequenced in a study of Graves' ophthalmopathy and Graves' hyperthyroidism. RNA transcripts were the source from which TCR beta CDR3 regions were amplified. Investigators did first-round RT-PCR with HTBI primers, then second-round multiplex PCR. TCRdb used MiXCR to reprocess the multiplex PCR reads, holding one entry per CDR3 protein. The profile shows about 1.1 million distinct CDR3 sequences, about 36% of them singletons. The sequenced sample was peripheral blood or thyroid tissue (not recorded which). The origin of the receptors is an adult man with Graves' hyperthyroidism.

V gene TRBV12-3 or TRBV12-4 combines with J gene TRBJ2-5; D remains ambiguous. This CDR3 is built from 13 residues. Deletions cut 5 bases from V and 2 bases from J, with 9 bases between. DNA of the CDR3: TGTGCCAGCAGTGGAAGAAAACAAGAGACCCAGTACTTC. Translating gives CASSGRKQETQYF.

The gene calls are TRBV7-2 and TRBJ1-6; 10 bases line up with TRBD1. The V segment lost 5 bases and the J segment 11 bases; nucleotides outside the gene matches: 6. Germline assignment: CDR1 SGHTA and CDR2 FQGNSA. The CDR3 is 14 residues long. The CDR3, as DNA: TGTGCCAGCAGCGTGACGGGACAGGGGACACCCCTCCACTTT. The encoded protein is CASSVTGQGTPLHF.

This clonotype showed up just a few times. The chain employs TRBV19 and TRBJ2-7; 7 bases line up with TRBD2. The V segment lost 3 bases and the J segment 3 bases; nucleotides outside the gene matches: 5. The CDR3 covers 14 residues. In germline, CDR1 is LNHDA, CDR2 SQIVND (reference sequence). CDR3 bases: TGTGCCAGTAGTATGGGGGGGGAGAGCTACGAGCAGTACTTC. Translated, it gives CASSMGGESYEQYF.

Only a few counts were recorded for this clonotype. This rearrangement joins TRBV5-1 to TRBJ1-1; maybe TRBD1 (6 bases). Trimming cost V 5 bases and J 1 base, with 15 bases left between them. The germline gives CDR1 SGHRS, CDR2 YFSETQ. The length of the CDR3 is 15 residues. CDR3 loop: CASRLTGQQNTEAFF. CDR3 bases: TGCGCCAGCAGACTGACGGGACAACAGAACACTGAAGCTTTCTTT.

The CDR3 protein is CSGRAATWQASTQYF. The CDR3 DNA is TGCAGCGGGAGAGCCGCAACGTGGCAGGCGTCGACCCAGTACTTC. This chain connects TRBV29-1 to TRBJ2-5; no firm D call. There are 15 residues in the CDR3. Trimming removed 7 bases from V and 7 bases from J, with 25 bases in between. Germline loops: CDR1 SQVTM, CDR2 ANQGSEA.

On this clonotype itself: One base away lies a much larger clone, so this may be a sequencing read error. The chain couples TRBV7-2 to TRBJ2-7, with 9 nucleotides matching TRBD1. The CDR3 consists of 16 residues. Per the germline V gene, CDR1 is SGHTA and CDR2 is FQGNSA. CDR3 DNA sequence: TGTGCCAGCAGATTAGTCCCGGGACAGGGAACCCGCGAGCAGTACTTC. This translates into CASRLVPGQGTREQYF.

This clonotype has at least ten counts. The CDR3 loop reads CASSAPAGNTIYF. In nucleotides, the CDR3 is TGTGCCAGCAGCGCCCCGGCTGGAAACACCATATATTTT. The rearrangement joins TRBV9 to TRBJ1-3; D is ambiguous. V was cut by 3 bases and J by 2 bases, with 6 bases left in between. This CDR3 is built from 13 residues. The germline gives CDR1 SGDLS, CDR2 YYNGEE.

This clonotype has at least ten counts. This chain joins TRBV29-1 and TRBJ2-7, with 9 nucleotides matching TRBD2. The CDR3 totals 13 residues. Looked up from germline, CDR1 is SQVTM and CDR2 is ANQGSEA. V dropped 5 bases and J dropped 6; count of bases not matched to a gene: 8. In nucleotides, the CDR3 is TGCAGCGTTTACCAGCGGGAGGCTCCCGAGCAGTACTTC. Translating gives CSVYQREAPEQYF.

V gene TRBV4-3 combines with J gene TRBJ2-7; possibly TRBD1 for D (6 bases). This CDR3 region has 15 residues. The V gene lost 1 base and the J gene lost 2 bases, with 12 bases spanning the gap. Per the germline V gene, CDR1 is LGHNA and CDR2 is YSLEER. The CDR3: CASSQGQGPTYEQYF. Here the CDR3 DNA reads TGCGCCAGCAGCCAAGGTCAGGGGCCAACCTACGAGCAGTACTTC.